This T cell receptor (beta chain) was obtained from a study of response to subunit inactivated influenza vaccine. This clonotype was observed a handful of times. Its antigen is unidentified. CDR3 size: 14 residues. Germline lookup yields CDR1 SGDLS and CDR2 YYNGEE. The V end was cut by 0 bases, the J end by 6 bases, with 10 bases between. One entry per CDR3 protein results from TCRdb running MiXCR on the RT-PCR reads. This table has more than 250,000 distinct CDR3 sequences, about a fifth appearing once. General study points: It was the authors' suggestion that each seasonal influenza vaccination recruits few new T cells.

The sequence came from a man aged 50-75 years who received an inactivated influenza vaccine. This chain links TRBV9 with TRBJ2-1, with D uncertain. The input for sequencing was PBMCs from blood, taken 21 months after vaccination. The CDR3 region has the DNA TGTGCCAGCAGCGTAGAACCCCTCAGCAATGAGCAGTTCTTC. It yields the protein CASSVEPLSNEQFF.